This T cell receptor beta chain was sequenced for a study of cytomegalovirus exposure and HLA in healthy donors. Comments on this clone: A read error may account for a junction end that differs from germline. Other DNA sequences from this sample encode an identical CDR3 as well.

13 Jbeta primers and 60 Vbeta primers were used for the PCR. The table came from immunoSEQ multiplex PCR; TCRdb's copy has only in-frame clones and leaves some out. The sample gives around 190,000 clones, roughly 9.5% of which show up once; 1% to 1.5% is in the top ten. The CDR3 length is 14 residues. Germline V CDR1 and CDR2: SGHAT, FQNNGV. This receptor was obtained from a woman in her twenties or thirties in good health and CMV-seropositive. V and J are TRBV11-2 and TRBJ1-5; a possible D gene is TRBD1 (5 bases). The specimen was PBMCs. The CDR3 here is CASSPWGGEKPQHF. The CDR3 DNA follows: TGTGCCAGCAGCCCGTGGGGGGGGGAAAAGCCCCAGCACTTT. Using reference TRBV11-2 and TRBJ1-5 for the parts outside the CDR3, the full variable domain is EAGVAQSPRYKIIEKRQSVAFWCNPISGHATLYWYQQILGQGPKLLIQFQNNGVVDDSQLPKDRFSAERLKGVDSTLKIQPAKLEDSAVYLCASSPWGGEKPQHFGDGTRLSIL.